The 19 T cell receptor beta chains below were found in one sample sequenced in a study of control samples from healthy donors and cancer patients. Sequencing used immunoSEQ multiplex PCR; TCRdb keeps in-frame clones, though not all of them. The sample shows 100,000 to 150,000 clones, over 75% of them seen only once. Sequenced sample: blood. The source is a man between 40 and 49 years old in good health.

The chain joins TRBV3-1 (or the pseudogene TRBV3-2) to TRBJ1-2, with D maybe TRBD1 (5 bases). The germline CDR1 and CDR2 sequences are LGHDT and YNNKEL (reference sequence). The CDR3 length is 14 residues. The V end lost 1 base, the J end lost 8 bases, and 14 bases lay between the germline ends. The CDR3 is CASSQVSGAAGYTF. CDR3 DNA: TGTGCCAGCAGCCAAGTTAGTGGGGCGGCGGGCTACACCTTC.

The J gene is TRBJ1-1, the V gene TRBV18; TRBD1 aligns across 9 bases. CDR3 length equals 21 residues. Looked up from germline, CDR1 is KGHSH and CDR2 is LQKENI. J was trimmed by 0 bases and V by 5 bases; bases with no gene match: 22. The CDR3 loop reads CASSRGTGKKVRPHLNTEAFF. Written as DNA, the CDR3 is TGTGCCAGCTCAAGGGGGACAGGGAAGAAGGTTCGACCACACCTGAACACTGAAGCTTTCTTT.

The chain uses TRBV24-1 and TRBJ2-7, with 9 nucleotides matching TRBD1. Trimming removed 2 bases from V and 3 bases from J; junction bases left unmatched: 10. Germline V gene data show CDR1 as KGHDR and CDR2 as SFDVKD. The CDR3 is 17 amino acids. CDR3 in amino acids: CATSDSTWGTGNYEQYF. In DNA form, the CDR3 reads TGTGCCACCAGTGATTCCACCTGGGGGACAGGGAACTACGAGCAGTACTTC.

The chain is built from TRBV27 and TRBJ2-3; D is unclear. Germline values: CDR1 MNHEY, CDR2 SMNVEV (reference sequence). With 5 bases removed from V and 2 bases from J, the gap between germline ends came to 14 bases. The CDR3 length is 15 residues. CDR3 loop: CASSGPSSNTDTQYF. In nucleotides, the CDR3 is TGTGCCAGCAGTGGACCGTCCTCAAACACAGATACGCAGTATTTT.

The rearrangement uses TRBV7-2 and TRBJ2-5; 15 nucleotides align to TRBD2. CDR1 SGHTA and CDR2 FQGNSA come from the germline V gene. This CDR3 is 19 amino acids long. Unmatched junction bases numbered 10, after V lost 3 bases and J lost 2 bases. CDR3 DNA sequence: TGTGCCAGCAGCTTGGGACTAGCGGGGGGTCTTAGCCCGCAAGAGACCCAGTACTTC. It translates to CASSLGLAGGLSPQETQYF.

The rearrangement uses TRBV11-3 and TRBJ2-1; D possibly matches TRBD1 or TRBD2 (5 bases each). CDR3 size: 14 residues. Germline V gene lookup returns CDR1 SGHNT and CDR2 YENEEA. V was clipped by 6 bases and J by 5 bases, with 14 bases between them. As DNA, the CDR3 is TGTGCCAGCAGTCCTGTGGGGGTTAACAATGAGCAGTTCTTC. As protein: CASSPVGVNNEQFF.

The genes are TRBV6-5 and TRBJ1-2; TRBD1 might be the D (5 bases). Trimming cost V 3 bases and J 3 bases, with 14 bases left between them. The germline V gene has CDR1 MNHEY and CDR2 SVGAGI. The CDR3 runs 15 residues. CDR3 loop: CASSYLRQGHYGYTF. CDR3 DNA: TGTGCCAGCAGTTATCTACGTCAGGGCCACTATGGCTACACCTTC.

The V and J genes are TRBV4-3 and TRBJ2-7, with D maybe TRBD1 (6 bases). Germline CDR1 LGHNA, CDR2 YSLEER. V was shortened by 1 base and J by 4 bases, with 14 bases between the two germline ends. The CDR3 covers 15 residues. The DNA of the CDR3 is TGCGCCAGCAGCCAAGGGGCCCGAGGGGGTTACGAGCAGTACTTC. Its translation: CASSQGARGGYEQYF.

The chain is built from TRBV4-3 and TRBJ2-5; 7 bases are shared with TRBD2. CDR1 is LGHNA and CDR2 is YSLEER in the germline V gene. The CDR3 has 15 amino acids. The ends lost 0 bases at V and 5 bases at J; junction bases unmatched: 6. The CDR3 DNA follows: TGCGCCAGCAGCCAAGATACGGGGGGATCGGAGACCCAGTACTTC. This codes for CASSQDTGGSETQYF.

V gene TRBV7-3 combines with J gene TRBJ2-1; D may be TRBD1 (6 bases). Between the trimmed V and J ends, which lost 1 base and 8 bases, there was a span of 12 bases. Germline-derived CDR1 and CDR2 are SGHTA and FQGTGA. CDR3 length: 14 amino acids. This chain's CDR3 is CASSLNPDSYEQFF. DNA of the CDR3: TGTGCCAGCAGCTTAAACCCGGACAGCTATGAGCAGTTCTTC.

The chain combines TRBV5-1 with TRBJ1-6; 10 positions agree with TRBD1. V gave up 4 bases and J gave up 5 bases; unmatched junction bases: 3. The CDR3 consists of 15 residues. Per germline, CDR1 SGHRS and CDR2 YFSETQ. CDR3 DNA: TGCGCCAGCAGCAAAGGACAGGGGGATAATTCACCCCTCCACTTT. Amino acid sequence: CASSKGQGDNSPLHF. The whole variable domain, remainder taken from reference TRBV5-1 and TRBJ1-6, is KAGVTQTPRYLIKTRGQQVTLSCSPISGHRSVSWYQQTPGQGLQFLFEYFSETQRNKGNFPGRFSGRQFSNSRSEMNVSTLELGDSALYLCASSKGQGDNSPLHFGNGTRLTVT.

V gene TRBV6-1 combines with J gene TRBJ1-3, with no clear D. The V and J ends lost 1 base and 2 bases respectively, with 6 bases between them. This CDR3 has 14 residues. Germline CDR1 MNHNS, CDR2 SASEGT. The CDR3 protein is CASSEVRPGNTIYF. The DNA of the CDR3 is TGTGCCAGCAGTGAAGTACGCCCTGGAAACACCATATATTTT.

This clone was counted between two and nine times. This rearrangement joins TRBV4-1 to TRBJ1-1; tentatively, D is TRBD1 (6 bases). Trimming removed 5 bases at V and 5 bases at J, with 18 bases between. This CDR3 is built from 15 residues. Germline V gene data show CDR1 as MGHRA and CDR2 as YSYEKL. CDR3 in amino acids: CASSLTTGSGTEAFF. The CDR3 bases are TGCGCCAGCAGCTTAACAACAGGGTCAGGAACTGAAGCTTTCTTT.

In the case of this clone: Other DNA sequences in the same sample also yield this CDR3. This chain links TRBV5-1 with TRBJ2-1; perhaps TRBD2 as D (7 bases). The CDR3 extends over 17 amino acids. The ends were cut back, 0 bases at V and 9 bases at J, with 22 bases in the middle. CDR1 and CDR2 from the germline V gene are SGHRS and YFSETQ. CDR3 loop: CASSLGWEGGATSEQFF. The DNA for the CDR3 is TGCGCCAGCAGCTTGGGGTGGGAGGGGGGAGCCACAAGTGAGCAGTTCTTC.

The chain has TRBV3-1 (or the pseudogene TRBV3-2) and TRBJ1-1, with D unresolved. V lost 4 bases, J lost 2 bases, and 11 bases lay in between. CDR3 length equals 14 residues. Germline V lookup: CDR1 LGHDT, CDR2 YNNKEL (reference sequence). CDR3 in amino acids: CASSREGRNTEAFF. The CDR3 DNA follows: TGTGCCAGCAGCCGCGAAGGTCGAAACACTGAAGCTTTCTTT.

The chain is built from TRBV7-2 and TRBJ1-3; the match to TRBD1 covers 7 bases. V lost 5 bases to trimming and J lost 2 bases; unmatched junction nucleotides: 6. The length of the CDR3 is 15 residues. Germline CDR1 and CDR2: SGHTA and FQGNSA. CDR3 in DNA: TGTGCCAGCAGCCCAGAGACAGGGACTGGAAACACCATATATTTT. This gives the protein CASSPETGTGNTIYF.

This clone has a single count. The rearrangement uses TRBV2 and TRBJ2-1; 11 bases align to TRBD2. The V segment lost 8 bases and the J segment 9 bases; nucleotides outside the gene matches: 15. Per germline, CDR1 SNHLY and CDR2 FYNNEI. This CDR3 region has 16 residues. CDR3 bases: TGTGCCAGCCCAGACCCCCGTAGCGGGGGGGCCGGTGAGCAGTTCTTC. Translation gives CASPDPRSGGAGEQFF.

This chain connects TRBV9 to TRBJ2-5, with D possibly called TRBD1 or TRBD2 (6 bases each). The CDR3 sequence is 16 residues long. V was shortened by 3 bases and J by 4 bases, with 19 bases between the two germline ends. CDR1 is SGDLS and CDR2 is YYNGEE in the germline V gene. The CDR3 protein is CASSAPSLGGGETQYF. CDR3 coding DNA: TGTGCCAGCAGCGCCCCGTCTCTGGGGGGCGGAGAGACCCAGTACTTC.

The chain has TRBV7-2 and TRBJ2-3; perhaps TRBD1 as D (6 bases). The CDR3 is 16 residues long. V lost 4 bases and J 6 bases, leaving 20 bases between the germline ends. Germline values: CDR1 SGHTA, CDR2 FQGNSA. CDR3 nucleotide sequence: TGTGCCAGCAGCTGGGTATATGGTCAGGGGATGGATACGCAGTATTTT. This gives the protein CASSWVYGQGMDTQYF.